This passage covers 25 T cell receptor beta chains from one sample sequenced in a study of T cell responses to AZD1222 COVID-19 vaccine. Sequencing was performed with immunoSEQ multiplex PCR; in TCRdb, only in-frame clones are kept and a portion is missing. The sample has approximately 160,000 clones; approximately 93% are singletons. The sequencing here drew on peripheral blood, taken on day 0 of AZD1222 vaccination. The receptor source for this set is an adult in good health.

This clone was found once. V usage is TRBV15 and J usage is TRBJ1-3; perhaps TRBD1 as D (5 bases). This CDR3 region has 18 residues. Trimming took off 1 base at V and 3 bases at J, with 19 bases between the two ends. Per germline, CDR1 LNHNV and CDR2 YYDKDF (reference sequence). DNA for the CDR3: TGTGCCACCAGCAGAGCTTCCCCGACAGACTTCTTTGGAAACACCATATATTTT. Amino acids: CATSRASPTDFFGNTIYF.

CDR3 region: CASSAATGIEQFF. The CDR3 DNA reads TGTGCCAGCAGTGCAGCAACAGGGATTGAGCAGTTCTTC. The chain employs TRBV6-1 and TRBJ2-1; possibly TRBD1 for D (6 bases). This CDR3 spans 13 amino acids. V was shortened by 4 bases and J by 9 bases, with 13 bases between the two germline ends. Germline values: CDR1 MNHNS, CDR2 SASEGT.

The CDR3 region is CASSFSTDYGYTF. CDR3 nucleotides: TGTGCCAGTAGTTTCTCGACAGACTATGGCTACACCTTC. The chain employs TRBV19 and TRBJ1-2; D perhaps matches TRBD1 (5 bases). The germline gives CDR1 LNHDA, CDR2 SQIVND (reference sequence). The CDR3 loop spans 13 amino acids. V was cut by 5 bases and J by 3 bases, with 10 bases left in between.

The chain employs TRBV5-1 and TRBJ1-5; TRBD1 matches at 7 bases. Unmatched junction bases numbered 1, after V lost 2 bases and J lost 5 bases. This CDR3 spans 13 amino acids. From germline, CDR1 is SGHRS and CDR2 YFSETQ. CDR3 in DNA: TGCGCCAGCAGCTTAGACAGGGATCAGCCCCAGCATTTT. Encoded protein: CASSLDRDQPQHF.

This chain links TRBV13 with TRBJ1-2; tentatively, D is TRBD1 (6 bases). Germline V gene lookup returns CDR1 PRHDT and CDR2 FYEKMQ (reference sequence). With 0 bases removed from V and 4 bases from J, the gap between germline ends came to 12 bases. The CDR3 is made up of 15 amino acids. DNA of the CDR3: TGTGCCAGCAGCTTAGGCGGCAGGGGAGGCTATGGCTACACCTTC. Translation: CASSLGGRGGYGYTF.

In DNA form, the CDR3 reads TGTGCCAGCAGTTTGGGGGGGGAGCCCAGCACCGCCAACGTCCTGACTTTC. This sequence encodes CASSLGGEPSTANVLTF. The chain combines TRBV27 with TRBJ2-6; TRBD2 matches 7 bases. CDR1 and CDR2 (germline): MNHEY, SMNVEV (reference sequence). The CDR3 is made up of 17 amino acids. V shed 3 bases, J shed 7 bases, and the junction held 12 bases outside the gene matches.

This clone appeared a few times. The chain couples TRBV21-1 to TRBJ1-1; the table gives TRBD1 as D, unverified against the DNA. TRBV21-1 is designated a pseudogene. The CDR3 totals 16 residues. CDR3 nucleotide sequence: TGTGCCAGCAGCAAAGGGACAGGACAGGGTGAATCTGAAGCTTTCTTT. This translates into CASSKGTGQGESEAFF.

This clone showed up just a few times. The rearrangement uses TRBV9 and TRBJ2-5; D tentatively reads TRBD1 or TRBD2 (6 bases each). Trimming removed 1 base from V and 7 bases from J, with 11 bases in between. CDR1 and CDR2 from the germline V gene are SGDLS and YYNGEE. The CDR3 totals 13 residues. The DNA for the CDR3 is TGTGCCAGCAGCGTAACAGAGGGGGGGACCCAGTACTTC. Translation: CASSVTEGGTQYF.

The J gene is TRBJ2-5, the V gene TRBV2; 11 bases map to TRBD1. Germline V lookup: CDR1 SNHLY, CDR2 FYNNEI. After removal of 5 bases from V and 5 bases from J, the junction contained 7 bases not matched to a gene. CDR3 length: 15 residues. CDR3 protein: CASSWDRGSEETQYF. CDR3 bases: TGTGCCAGCAGTTGGGACAGGGGGTCTGAGGAGACCCAGTACTTC.

The chain has TRBV19 and TRBJ2-2; D unresolved. There are 16 residues in the CDR3. Trimming cost V 5 bases and J 5 bases, with 18 bases left between them. Looked up from germline, CDR1 is LNHDA and CDR2 is SQIVND (reference sequence). The CDR3 region has the DNA TGTGCCAGTAGTTCCCAGACCACAATAGGGACCGGGGAGCTGTTTTTT. Translated, it gives CASSSQTTIGTGELFF.

This chain links TRBV7-6 with TRBJ1-4; D not resolved. V was cut by 5 bases and J by 7 bases, with 11 bases left in between. This CDR3 spans 13 amino acids. Germline-derived CDR1 and CDR2 are SGHVS and FNYEAQ. CDR3 sequence reads: CASSPQFLEKLFF. CDR3 in DNA: TGTGCCAGCAGCCCCCAATTCCTTGAAAAACTGTTTTTT.

The rearrangement joins TRBV18 to TRBJ1-5; 7 nucleotides align to TRBD1. Germline CDR1 is KGHSH and CDR2 is LQKENI. The CDR3 sequence is 18 residues long. The V gene end was trimmed by 6 bases and the J gene end by 6 bases; junction bases not matched to a gene: 20. For the CDR3, the DNA is TGTGCCAGCTCGCCGAACTCGGGAGGGGGCGGTTTTCCTCAGCCCCAGCATTTT. Translating it yields CASSPNSGGGGFPQPQHF.

V is TRBV6-1 and J is TRBJ2-1; 15 bases align to TRBD2. The CDR3 spans 17 residues. V dropped 2 bases and J dropped 7; count of bases not matched to a gene: 6. Germline V lookup: CDR1 MNHNS, CDR2 SASEGT. The CDR3, as DNA: TGTGCCAGCAGTGAATTATCCGGGACTAGCGGGAGGAATGAGCAGTTCTTC. Residues: CASSELSGTSGRNEQFF.

This chain links TRBV28 with TRBJ2-1; 7 bases are a match to TRBD1. J gave up 4 bases and V 3 bases, and 3 bases lay outside the gene matches. Germline lookup yields CDR1 MDHEN and CDR2 SYDVKM. CDR3 size: 14 residues. As DNA, the CDR3 is TGTGCCAGCAGTTTTCAGGGGGTTTACAATGAGCAGTTCTTC. Protein sequence: CASSFQGVYNEQFF.

The J gene is TRBJ2-7, the V gene TRBV27, with no clear D. From germline, CDR1 is MNHEY and CDR2 SMNVEV (reference sequence). V gave up 8 bases and J gave up 0 bases, with 17 bases separating them. There are 15 residues in the CDR3. Here the CDR3 reads CASARKTEPSYEQYF. Here the CDR3 DNA reads TGTGCCAGCGCCCGAAAGACGGAGCCCTCCTACGAGCAGTACTTC.

The chain employs TRBV7-2 and TRBJ1-5, with TRBD1 matching over 7 bases. V was clipped by 5 bases and J by 4 bases; unmatched bases: 8. The CDR3 is made up of 15 amino acids. Germline V lookup: CDR1 SGHTA, CDR2 FQGNSA. CDR3 loop: CASSVAGTENQPQHF. CDR3 DNA: TGTGCCAGCAGCGTCGCCGGGACAGAAAATCAGCCCCAGCATTTT.

The chain combines TRBV11-2 with TRBJ1-5, with D unresolved. The ends were cut back, 5 bases at V and 1 base at J, with 6 bases in the middle. The CDR3 is made up of 13 amino acids. The V gene's germline CDR1 is SGHAT and CDR2 FQNNGV. CDR3 in DNA: TGTGCCAGCAGCCGATTGAGCAATCAGCCCCAGCATTTT. Translating it yields CASSRLSNQPQHF.

The chain carries TRBV7-2 and TRBJ1-4; possible D gene TRBD1, 5 bases. This CDR3 contains 15 residues. Trimming left V 4 bases short and J 0 bases short, with 9 bases between. CDR1 is SGHTA, CDR2 FQGNSA, per germline. CDR3 amino acids: CASSSQGATNEKLFF. The CDR3 DNA sequence: TGTGCCAGCAGCTCCCAGGGAGCAACTAATGAAAAACTGTTTTTT.

The genes are TRBV6-5 and TRBJ2-2; the D is unclear. V lost 6 bases to trimming and J lost 4 bases, with 9 bases between them. CDR1 and CDR2 from the germline V gene are MNHEY and SVGAGI. The CDR3 contains 13 residues. CDR3 sequence (DNA): TGTGCCAGCAGGGGGTACGCCACCGGGGAGCTGTTTTTT. Protein product: CASRGYATGELFF.

The chain has TRBV28 and TRBJ1-1, with D possibly being TRBD1 (5 bases). The germline gives CDR1 MDHEN, CDR2 SYDVKM. The CDR3 has 15 amino acids. The V gene lost 7 bases and the J gene lost 1 base, with 16 bases spanning the gap. CDR3 sequence reads: CASTSGAGKNTEAFF. CDR3 DNA sequence: TGTGCCAGCACCTCCGGGGCAGGGAAGAACACTGAAGCTTTCTTT.

The rearrangement joins TRBV4-2 to TRBJ1-1; tentative D call: TRBD1 (5 bases). Germline V gene data show CDR1 as LGHNA and CDR2 as YNFKEQ. The length of the CDR3 is 14 residues. V gave up 2 bases and J gave up 6 bases, with 13 bases separating them. The CDR3 nucleotides are TGTGCCAGCAGCCAACGAAAGACAGTACCTGAAGCTTTCTTT. Amino acids: CASSQRKTVPEAFF.

V and J are TRBV5-5 and TRBJ1-6; D remains ambiguous. CDR3 length: 15 residues. CDR1 is SGHKS, CDR2 YYEKEE, per germline (reference sequence). V was trimmed by 0 bases and J by 9 bases, leaving 13 bases between them. DNA of the CDR3: TGTGCCAGCAGCTTGGAGGTTGGGCGAGGTTCACCCCTCCACTTT. It yields the protein CASSLEVGRGSPLHF.

The CDR3 bases are TGTGCCAGCATTGGGGGAAACACTGAAGCTTTCTTT. Its protein product is CASIGGNTEAFF. The chain links TRBV6-5 to TRBJ1-1, with D maybe TRBD1 (5 bases). V was cut by 7 bases and J by 2 bases, with 8 bases left in between. Per germline, CDR1 MNHEY and CDR2 SVGAGI. This CDR3 region has 12 residues.

This clone came up a few times. The chain links TRBV12-3 or TRBV12-4 to TRBJ1-1; D gene unclear. Trimming took 0 bases from V and 3 from J, leaving 5 bases between them. The CDR3 length is 13 residues. The CDR3 loop reads CASSLAGDTEAFF. The CDR3 DNA follows: TGTGCCAGCAGTTTAGCAGGAGACACTGAAGCTTTCTTT.

This clone was detected only once. The chain has TRBV5-6 and TRBJ1-1; D ambiguous. Germline loops: CDR1 SGHDT, CDR2 YYEEEE. The V end lost 0 bases, the J end lost 1 base, and 10 bases lay between the germline ends. The CDR3 length is 15 residues. DNA of the CDR3: TGTGCCAGCAGCTTGGTCGCTAACCGGAACACTGAAGCTTTCTTT. This gives the protein CASSLVANRNTEAFF.